This T cell receptor (beta chain) was identified in a study of blood T cell repertoires in COVID-19. Study-level background: Italy, Spain and the United States were the sources of the convalescent and acute COVID-19 samples. PBMCs, B-cell-depleted T cells, or T cells provided the cDNA or gDNA that made up the material.

Original methodology: Counts of nucleated cells, estimated from reference gene primer amplification, were obtained. Data came from immunoSEQ multiplex PCR; TCRdb stores just in-frame clones and leaves some out. D and trimming come from the DNA, and the V and J calls and clone size come from that table. The sample lists 200,000 or so clones; over 75% were seen once. Sample: peripheral blood. The TCR comes from a human donor in a cohort sampled during active COVID-19.

The CDR3 bases are TGTGCCAGCAGCCAAGATCGGAGAGATACGCAGTATTTT. Translation: CASSQDRRDTQYF. V and J are TRBV4-2 and TRBJ2-3; D unresolved. The CDR3 has 13 amino acids. Trimming cost V 0 bases and J 5 bases, with 6 bases left between them. Germline loops: CDR1 LGHNA, CDR2 YNFKEQ.